The 15 T cell receptor beta chains presented below share a single source sample, sequenced in a study of early T cells in non-severe SARS-CoV-2 infection. In TCRdb, the 5' RACE reads were re-called with MiXCR into one record per CDR3 protein. The sample contains 30,000 to 40,000 distinct CDR3 sequences, around 6% of which appear only once. Sequenced input: whole blood. These receptors came from an adult who was a healthcare worker with PCR-confirmed SARS-CoV-2 infection or an uninfected control (not recorded which).

This clonotype was detected a few times. V gene TRBV5-1 combines with J gene TRBJ2-7; 8 bases are shared with TRBD1. Germline values: CDR1 SGHRS, CDR2 YFSETQ. This CDR3 is built from 13 residues. V trimming: 4 bases; J trimming: 7 bases; junction bases outside the gene matches: 7. The CDR3 reads CASSATGVGEQYF. As DNA, the CDR3 is TGCGCCAGCAGCGCGACAGGGGTTGGGGAGCAGTACTTC. Full variable domain (outside the CDR3, taken from reference TRBV5-1 and TRBJ2-7): KAGVTQTPRYLIKTRGQQVTLSCSPISGHRSVSWYQQTPGQGLQFLFEYFSETQRNKGNFPGRFSGRQFSNSRSEMNVSTLELGDSALYLCASSATGVGEQYFGPGTRLTVT.

This clonotype has a handful of counts. The V call is TRBV7-9, the J call TRBJ2-7; D may correspond to TRBD1 or TRBD2 (5 bases each). Trimming removed 5 bases from V and 5 bases from J, with 16 bases in between. Germline values: CDR1 SEHNR, CDR2 FQNEAQ (reference sequence). This CDR3 is built from 14 residues. The DNA of the CDR3 is TGTGCCAGCAGCCCCCCGGGACCCAACAACGAGCAGTACTTC. Residues: CASSPPGPNNEQYF.

This clonotype occurred many times. This chain links TRBV27 with TRBJ1-6; D call uncertain. Germline V gene data show CDR1 as MNHEY and CDR2 as SMNVEV (reference sequence). Trimming removed 2 bases from V and 7 bases from J, with 12 bases in between. The CDR3 totals 15 residues. The CDR3 sequence: CASSLTALGNSPLHF. In DNA, the CDR3 is TGTGCCAGCAGTTTAACCGCCCTGGGCAATTCACCCCTCCACTTT.

This clonotype has ten or more counts. The gene calls are TRBV12-3 or TRBV12-4 and TRBJ2-3; TRBD1 aligns across 10 bases. V lost 6 bases to trimming and J lost 5 bases; unmatched junction nucleotides: 5. The CDR3 runs to 14 residues. In nucleotides, the CDR3 is TGTGCCAGCAGGACAGGGGGCGCGGTAGATACGCAGTATTTT. Translation gives CASRTGGAVDTQYF.

The chain links TRBV10-3 to TRBJ1-1; 8 nucleotides agree with TRBD1. The CDR3 is 14 amino acids. The J segment lost 4 bases and the V segment lost 4 bases, leaving 5 bases of the junction unmatched. Germline assignment: CDR1 ENHRY and CDR2 SYGVKD. CDR3 in DNA: TGTGCCATCAGTGGAAAAACAGGGGGCACTGAAGCTTTCTTT. Its translation: CAISGKTGGTEAFF.

The chain joins TRBV6-2 or TRBV6-3 to TRBJ2-5, with a weak D call TRBD2 (6 bases). V was cut by 6 bases and J by 5 bases, with 25 bases left in between. The germline gives CDR1 MNHEY, CDR2 SVGEGT. The CDR3 length is 17 residues. As DNA, the CDR3 is TGTGCCAGCAGCCAGGACTACTTCTATCGTCGGGTGGAGACCCAGTACTTC. It is translated as CASSQDYFYRRVETQYF.

This clonotype was recorded at least ten times. This chain joins TRBV20-1 and TRBJ2-2, with 9 bases matching TRBD2. The germline V gene encodes CDR1 DFQATT and CDR2 SNEGSKA (reference sequence). With 0 bases clipped from V and 5 bases from J, the junction kept 7 bases outside the gene matches. The CDR3 length is 16 residues. This CDR3 reads CSARDGLAGITGELFF. CDR3 DNA: TGCAGTGCTAGAGATGGCCTAGCGGGGATTACCGGGGAGCTGTTTTTT.

Many counts were recorded for this clonotype. The rearrangement links TRBV2 to TRBJ2-3; tentatively, D is TRBD1 (6 bases). The CDR3 extends over 14 amino acids. CDR1 SNHLY and CDR2 FYNNEI come from the germline V gene. V was cut by 6 bases and J by 0 bases, with 10 bases left in between. The CDR3 nucleotides read TGTGCCAGCAGCGATGGACAGAGCACAGATACGCAGTATTTT. Translation gives CASSDGQSTDTQYF. The full variable domain, completed using reference TRBV2 and TRBJ2-3, is EPEVTQTPSHQVTQMGQEVILRCVPISNHLYFYWYRQILGQKVEFLVSFYNNEISEKSEIFDDQFSVERPDGSNFTLKIRSTKLEDSAMYFCASSDGQSTDTQYFGPGTRLTVL.

This clonotype was seen more than once but under ten times. The chain joins TRBV12-3 or TRBV12-4 to TRBJ1-3; D is ambiguous. V gave up 7 bases and J gave up 2 bases, with 6 bases separating them. The CDR3 has 12 amino acids. The CDR3 DNA reads TGTGCCAGCACCCCAGCTGGAAACACCATATATTTT. Its protein product is CASTPAGNTIYF.

V is TRBV30 and J is TRBJ1-2; 9 bases are a match to TRBD1. The CDR3 contains 12 residues. V gave up 5 bases and J gave up 2 bases; unmatched junction bases: 0. Germline-derived CDR1 and CDR2 are GTSNPN and SVGIG (reference sequence). The CDR3, as DNA: TGTGCCTGGGGACAGGGGAACTATGGCTACACCTTC. This translates into CAWGQGNYGYTF.

This clonotype was recorded many times. This chain connects TRBV7-3 to TRBJ2-3; 10 nucleotides agree with TRBD2. This CDR3 is built from 17 residues. Germline trimming cut 0 bases from V and 4 bases from J; bases unmatched to any gene: 7. Germline CDR1 and CDR2: SGHTA and FQGTGA. Written as DNA, the CDR3 is TGTGCCAGCAGCTTAACGAGAAGCGGGGGGGCCGCAGATACGCAGTATTTT. It specifies CASSLTRSGGAADTQYF.

The sample holds many counts of this clonotype. The J gene is TRBJ2-3, the V gene TRBV6-5; D may be TRBD2 (6 bases). V lost 8 bases and J lost 2, with 11 bases in between. Germline CDR1 is MNHEY and CDR2 is SVGAGI. The CDR3 has 13 residues. The CDR3 loop is CASGGVNTDTQYF. DNA of the CDR3: TGTGCCAGCGGAGGGGTAAACACAGATACGCAGTATTTT.

The sample holds many counts of this clonotype. The V call is TRBV10-3, the J call TRBJ2-5; the D is unclear. Trimming took off 2 bases at V and 2 bases at J, with 15 bases between the two ends. Germline V gene lookup returns CDR1 ENHRY and CDR2 SYGVKD. The CDR3 loop spans 16 amino acids. The CDR3 sequence: CAISEGSLGKQETQYF. The CDR3 region has the DNA TGTGCCATCAGTGAGGGAAGTTTGGGGAAACAAGAGACCCAGTACTTC.

This clonotype has ten or more counts. This sequence joins TRBV29-1 and TRBJ2-1; possible D gene TRBD1, 5 bases. The CDR3 extends over 14 amino acids. Germline V gene lookup returns CDR1 SQVTM and CDR2 ANQGSEA. Trimming removed 1 base from V and 0 bases from J, with 7 bases in between. CDR3 in amino acids: CSVEAGISYNEQFF. CDR3 DNA: TGCAGCGTTGAAGCAGGGATCTCCTACAATGAGCAGTTCTTC.

The table lists this clonotype with many counts. The chain uses TRBV20-1 and TRBJ1-1; D is unresolved. The ends were cut back, 3 bases at V and 3 bases at J, with 14 bases in the middle. Germline V gene data show CDR1 as DFQATT and CDR2 as SNEGSKA (reference sequence). The CDR3 is made up of 14 amino acids. CDR3 nucleotide sequence: TGCAGTGCTAGTCGAGGGTATTCGGACACTGAAGCTTTCTTT. Its translation: CSASRGYSDTEAFF.